Below, 6 T cell receptor beta chains from the same sample are listed, as sequenced in a study of blood T cell repertoires in COVID-19 (dated by TCRdb to 2019 to 2021). The library was produced with the immunoSEQ multiplex PCR assay. Not all clones reach the TCRdb copy of this immuneACCESS table, which keeps in-frame sequences only. Checked studies attribute under half of the gap to unresolved V genes and leave the rest unexplained. In all, the sample holds 150,000 to 170,000 clones, and 75% to 80% of those were seen once. The biggest ten clones account for approximately 1.8% of the sample. Sequencing used peripheral blood. The source of these receptors is a man aged 80 or over with acute or convalescent COVID-19.

The chain couples TRBV14 to TRBJ1-1; 8 bases line up with TRBD1. This CDR3 is built from 17 residues. J was trimmed by 0 bases and V by 2 bases; bases with no gene match: 8. The V gene's germline CDR1 is SGHDN and CDR2 FVKESK. The CDR3 spells CASSQMQGANMNTEAFF. DNA of the CDR3: TGTGCCAGCAGCCAAATGCAGGGGGCGAATATGAACACTGAAGCTTTCTTT. The full variable domain, in which reference TRBV14 and TRBJ1-1 provide the parts outside the CDR3, is EAGVTQFPSHSVIEKGQTVTLRCDPISGHDNLYWYRRVMGKEIKFLLHFVKESKQDESGMPNNRFLAERTGGTYSTLKVQPAELEDSGVYFCASSQMQGANMNTEAFFGQGTRLTVV.

CDR3 nucleotides: TGTGCCAGCAGAAACCCGGACAGGGTGGGTGAGACCCAGTACTTC. Its translation: CASRNPDRVGETQYF. This chain connects TRBV27 to TRBJ2-5, with TRBD1 identical over 8 bases. Germline assignment: CDR1 MNHEY and CDR2 SMNVEV (reference sequence). The V gene end was trimmed by 6 bases and the J gene end by 5 bases; junction bases not matched to a gene: 11. This CDR3 spans 15 amino acids.

The V call is TRBV6-2 or TRBV6-3, the J call TRBJ2-5; TRBD2 agrees at 8 bases. Trimming took 6 bases from V and 1 from J; bases not matched to a gene: 1. The CDR3 is made up of 13 amino acids. Germline CDR1 and CDR2: MNHEY and SVGEGT. In DNA, the CDR3 is TGTGCCAGCAGCCGGGGGGGCCAAGAGACCCAGTACTTC. It is translated as CASSRGGQETQYF.

This chain joins TRBV11-2 and TRBJ1-2; no definite D call. The germline V gene has CDR1 SGHAT and CDR2 FQNNGV. The CDR3 loop spans 14 amino acids. V lost 0 bases and J lost 4, with 9 bases in between. The DNA of the CDR3 is TGTGCCAGCAGCTTAGATTCTAGCATCTATGGCTACACCTTC. This encodes CASSLDSSIYGYTF.

The chain employs TRBV7-6 and TRBJ2-5, with 10 bases aligning to TRBD2. J gave up 1 base and V 0 bases, and 11 bases lay outside the gene matches. The V gene's germline CDR1 is SGHVS and CDR2 FNYEAQ. CDR3 length: 19 amino acids. The CDR3 region has the DNA TGTGCCAGCAGCTTAGCCGGCGGGGGGCTAGCGGGGGTCCAAGAGACCCAGTACTTC. Its protein product is CASSLAGGGLAGVQETQYF.

This clone was seen only a few times. The chain employs TRBV5-1 and TRBJ1-2; 11 bases agree with TRBD1. J gave up 3 bases and V 4 bases, and 8 bases lay outside the gene matches. CDR3 length: 16 amino acids. Germline loops: CDR1 SGHRS, CDR2 YFSETQ. DNA for the CDR3: TGCGCCAGCAGCCCCGGGACAGGGGGTGAATACTATGGCTACACCTTC. Its translation is CASSPGTGGEYYGYTF. The complete variable domain, with remaining parts taken from reference TRBV5-1 and TRBJ1-2, reads KAGVTQTPRYLIKTRGQQVTLSCSPISGHRSVSWYQQTPGQGLQFLFEYFSETQRNKGNFPGRFSGRQFSNSRSEMNVSTLELGDSALYLCASSPGTGGEYYGYTFGSGTRLTVV.